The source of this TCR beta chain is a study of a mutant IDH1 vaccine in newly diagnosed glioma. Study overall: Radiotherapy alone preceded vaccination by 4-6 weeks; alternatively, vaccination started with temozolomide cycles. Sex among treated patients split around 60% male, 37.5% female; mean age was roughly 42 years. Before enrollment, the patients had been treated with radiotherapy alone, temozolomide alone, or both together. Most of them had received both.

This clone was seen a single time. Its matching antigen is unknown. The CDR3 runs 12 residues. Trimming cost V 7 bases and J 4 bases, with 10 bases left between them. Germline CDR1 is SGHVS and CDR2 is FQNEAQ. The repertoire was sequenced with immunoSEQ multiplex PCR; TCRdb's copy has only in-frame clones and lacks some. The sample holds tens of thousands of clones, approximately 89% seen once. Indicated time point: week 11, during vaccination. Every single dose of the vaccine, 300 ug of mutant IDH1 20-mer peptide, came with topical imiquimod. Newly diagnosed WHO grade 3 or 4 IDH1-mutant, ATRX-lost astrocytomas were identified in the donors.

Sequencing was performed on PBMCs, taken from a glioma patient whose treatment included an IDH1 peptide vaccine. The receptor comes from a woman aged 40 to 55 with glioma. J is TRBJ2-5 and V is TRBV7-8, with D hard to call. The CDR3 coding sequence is TGTGCCAGCACCCGGCGCGGAGAGACCCAGTACTTC. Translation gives CASTRRGETQYF.